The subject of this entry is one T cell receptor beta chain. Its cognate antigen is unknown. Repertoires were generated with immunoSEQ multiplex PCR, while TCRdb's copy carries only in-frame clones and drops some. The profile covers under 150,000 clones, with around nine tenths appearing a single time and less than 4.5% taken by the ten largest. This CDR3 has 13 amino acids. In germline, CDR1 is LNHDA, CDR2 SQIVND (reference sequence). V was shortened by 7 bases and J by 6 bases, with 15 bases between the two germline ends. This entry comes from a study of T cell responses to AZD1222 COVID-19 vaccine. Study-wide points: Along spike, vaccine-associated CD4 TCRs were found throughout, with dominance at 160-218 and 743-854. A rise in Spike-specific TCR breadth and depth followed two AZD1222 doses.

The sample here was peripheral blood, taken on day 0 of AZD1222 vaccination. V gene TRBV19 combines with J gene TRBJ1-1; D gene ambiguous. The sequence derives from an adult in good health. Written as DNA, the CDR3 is TGTGCCAGTAAAGGGAGCAAGTTTGCTGAAGCTTTCTTT. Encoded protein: CASKGSKFAEAFF.